Presented here are 10 T cell receptor beta chains from one specimen sequenced in a study of OX40 agonist ivuxolimab in advanced cancers. Assay: immunoSEQ multiplex PCR; the TCRdb copy retains only in-frame clones and omits some. Among more than 80,000 clones listed, about nine tenths were seen once. The sequenced sample was CD4+ or CD8+ T cells sorted from blood, obtained in a trial of the OX40 agonist ivuxolimab. These receptors all stem from an adult with an advanced solid tumor such as melanoma, head and neck, liver or kidney cancer.

The genes are TRBV9 and TRBJ2-1, with 10 bases identical to TRBD2. Trimming cost V 0 bases and J 8 bases; bases outside gene matches: 5. This CDR3 has 15 residues. Germline-derived CDR1 and CDR2 are SGDLS and YYNGEE. CDR3 sequence: CASSVGGTSVDEQFF. In DNA, the CDR3 is TGTGCCAGCAGCGTAGGGGGGACTAGCGTGGATGAGCAGTTCTTC.

The V and J genes are TRBV18 and TRBJ1-1, with D possibly TRBD1 on 5 matching bases. CDR3 length: 15 residues. The ends were cut back, 0 bases at V and 2 bases at J, with 10 bases in the middle. Germline CDR1 and CDR2: KGHSH and LQKENI. The CDR3 DNA reads as TGTGCCAGCTCACCACCTAAGGGACGTAACACTGAAGCTTTCTTT. It codes for CASSPPKGRNTEAFF.

This clone was picked up one time. The V and J genes are TRBV28 and TRBJ1-2; D is perhaps TRBD1 (6 bases). The germline V and J ends were trimmed by 5 bases and 4 bases, with 14 bases remaining between them. Germline CDR1 and CDR2: MDHEN and SYDVKM. This CDR3 has 14 amino acids. The CDR3: CASSPQGGGYGYTF. The DNA of the CDR3 is TGTGCCAGCAGTCCACAGGGAGGGGGCTATGGCTACACCTTC.

This rearrangement joins TRBV6-5 to TRBJ2-7; D is possibly TRBD1 (6 bases). Germline CDR1 MNHEY, CDR2 SVGAGI. The CDR3 has 14 amino acids. V was shortened by 5 bases and J by 10 bases, with 21 bases between the two germline ends. The CDR3 nucleotides are TGTGCCAGCAGTACCGGACAGAACGGCCTGGATCAGTACTTC. Translation gives CASSTGQNGLDQYF.

This chain links TRBV6-1 with TRBJ2-5; D is ambiguous. V was cut by 2 bases and J by 5 bases, with 9 bases left in between. This CDR3 has 13 amino acids. Germline CDR1 is MNHNS and CDR2 is SASEGT. CDR3 in amino acids: CASSELFIETQYF. The DNA for the CDR3 is TGTGCCAGCAGTGAATTGTTTATCGAGACCCAGTACTTC.

The rearrangement uses TRBV30 and TRBJ2-5, with D tentatively TRBD2 (6 bases). The CDR3 contains 16 residues. Germline V gene sequence: CDR1 GTSNPN, CDR2 SVGIG (reference sequence). Between the trimmed V and J ends, which lost 0 bases and 4 bases, there was a span of 18 bases. CDR3 sequence (DNA): TGTGCCTGGAGTGTTACTTTTCTCGCGGGGAGAGAGACCCAGTACTTC. Amino acids: CAWSVTFLAGRETQYF.

The chain joins TRBV7-9 to TRBJ2-5, with D hard to call. The germline V gene has CDR1 SEHNR and CDR2 FQNEAQ (reference sequence). V lost 0 bases and J lost 1, with 6 bases in between. The CDR3 covers 14 residues. The CDR3 sequence is CASSLAPVQETQYF. The CDR3 DNA sequence: TGTGCCAGCAGCTTAGCACCAGTCCAAGAGACCCAGTACTTC.

V usage is TRBV28 and J usage is TRBJ2-1, with 8 bases that match TRBD2. The V gene's germline CDR1 is MDHEN and CDR2 SYDVKM. With 4 bases clipped from V and 9 bases from J, the junction kept 8 bases outside the gene matches. The CDR3 runs to 14 residues. The CDR3 reads CASSSPGLDAEQFF. In nucleotides, the CDR3 is TGTGCCAGCAGTTCCCCGGGACTAGACGCTGAGCAGTTCTTC.

The chain links TRBV29-1 to TRBJ1-1; D gene uncertain. The CDR3 loop spans 14 amino acids. Germline assignment: CDR1 SQVTM and CDR2 ANQGSEA. Deletions cut 1 base from V and 0 bases from J, with 9 bases between. Here the CDR3 DNA reads TGCAGCGTTGAAGGCTGGCGGGTGAACACTGAAGCTTTCTTT. Protein product: CSVEGWRVNTEAFF.

The chain combines TRBV29-1 with TRBJ2-3; 10 nucleotides align to TRBD2. CDR3 length: 17 amino acids. Unmatched junction bases numbered 15, after V lost 3 bases and J lost 6 bases. The germline CDR1 and CDR2 sequences are SQVTM and ANQGSEA. The chain's CDR3 is CSVDGNLAGGSPDTQYF. CDR3 sequence (DNA): TGCAGCGTTGACGGAAACTTAGCGGGGGGCTCTCCGGATACGCAGTATTTT.